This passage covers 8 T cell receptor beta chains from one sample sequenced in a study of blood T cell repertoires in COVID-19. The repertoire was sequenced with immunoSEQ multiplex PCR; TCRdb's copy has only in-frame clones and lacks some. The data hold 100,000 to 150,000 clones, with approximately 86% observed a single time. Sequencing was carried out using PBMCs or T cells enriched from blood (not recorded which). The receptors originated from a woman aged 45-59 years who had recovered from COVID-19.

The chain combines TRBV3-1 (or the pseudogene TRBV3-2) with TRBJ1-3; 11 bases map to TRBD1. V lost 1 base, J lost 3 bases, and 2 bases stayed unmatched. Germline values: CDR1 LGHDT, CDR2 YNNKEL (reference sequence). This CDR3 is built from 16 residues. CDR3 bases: TGTGCCAGCAGCCAAGCGGACAGGGGGCGTGGAAACACCATATATTTT. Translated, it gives CASSQADRGRGNTIYF.

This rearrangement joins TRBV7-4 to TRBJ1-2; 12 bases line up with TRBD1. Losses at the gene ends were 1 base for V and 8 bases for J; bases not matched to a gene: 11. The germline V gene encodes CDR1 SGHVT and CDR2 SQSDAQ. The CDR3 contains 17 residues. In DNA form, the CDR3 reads TGTGCCAGCAGCTTAGGGAGGGACAGGGGGCCTTCGATCGGCTACACCTTC. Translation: CASSLGRDRGPSIGYTF.

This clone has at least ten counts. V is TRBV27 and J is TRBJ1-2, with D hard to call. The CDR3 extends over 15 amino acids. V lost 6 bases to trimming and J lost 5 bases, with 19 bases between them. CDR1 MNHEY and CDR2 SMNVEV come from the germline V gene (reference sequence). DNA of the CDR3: TGTGCCAGCAGCTCCACAGAAACTCGACTATATGGCTACACCTTC. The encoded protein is CASSSTETRLYGYTF.

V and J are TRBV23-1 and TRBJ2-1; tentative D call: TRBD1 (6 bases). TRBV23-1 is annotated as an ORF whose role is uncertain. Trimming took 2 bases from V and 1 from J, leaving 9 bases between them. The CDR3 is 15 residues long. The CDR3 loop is CASSQQGPSYNEQFF. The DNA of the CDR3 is TGCGCCAGCAGTCAACAGGGGCCTTCCTACAATGAGCAGTTCTTC.

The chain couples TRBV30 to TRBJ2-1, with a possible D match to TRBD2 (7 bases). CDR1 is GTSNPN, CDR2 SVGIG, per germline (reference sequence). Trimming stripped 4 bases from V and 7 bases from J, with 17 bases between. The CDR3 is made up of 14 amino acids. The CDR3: CAWIRWGGMNEQFF. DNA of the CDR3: TGTGCCTGGATAAGGTGGGGGGGCATGAATGAGCAGTTCTTC.

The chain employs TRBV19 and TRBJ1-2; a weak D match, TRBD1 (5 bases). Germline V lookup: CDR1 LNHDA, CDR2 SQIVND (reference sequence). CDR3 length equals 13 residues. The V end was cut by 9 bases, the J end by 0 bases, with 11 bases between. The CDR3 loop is CASQGLANYGYTF. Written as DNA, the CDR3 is TGTGCCAGCCAGGGCTTGGCTAACTATGGCTACACCTTC.

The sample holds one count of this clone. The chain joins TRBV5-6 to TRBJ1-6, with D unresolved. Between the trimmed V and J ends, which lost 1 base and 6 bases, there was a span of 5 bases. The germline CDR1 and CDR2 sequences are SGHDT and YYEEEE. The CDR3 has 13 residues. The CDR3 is CASSLRVNSPLHF. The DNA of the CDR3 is TGTGCCAGCAGCTTGCGGGTTAATTCACCCCTCCACTTT.

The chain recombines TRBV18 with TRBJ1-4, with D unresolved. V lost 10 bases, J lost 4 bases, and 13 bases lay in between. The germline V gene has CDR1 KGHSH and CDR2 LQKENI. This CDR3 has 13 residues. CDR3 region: CATAGDRNEKLFF. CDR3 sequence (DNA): TGTGCCACCGCGGGTGACCGTAATGAAAAACTGTTTTTT.